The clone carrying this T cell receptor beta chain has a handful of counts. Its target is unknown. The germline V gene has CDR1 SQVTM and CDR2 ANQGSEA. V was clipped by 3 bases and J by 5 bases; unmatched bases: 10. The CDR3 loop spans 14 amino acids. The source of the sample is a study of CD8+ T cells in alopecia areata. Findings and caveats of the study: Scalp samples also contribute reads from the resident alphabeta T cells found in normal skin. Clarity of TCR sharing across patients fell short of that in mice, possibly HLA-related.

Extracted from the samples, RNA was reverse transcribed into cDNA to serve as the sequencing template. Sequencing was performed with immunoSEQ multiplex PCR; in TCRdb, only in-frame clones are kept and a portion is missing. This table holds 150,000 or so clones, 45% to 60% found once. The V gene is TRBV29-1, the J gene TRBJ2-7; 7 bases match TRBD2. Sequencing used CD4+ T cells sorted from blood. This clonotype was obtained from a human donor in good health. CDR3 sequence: CSVDRAGVVHEQYF. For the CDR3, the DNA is TGCAGCGTTGATAGGGCGGGAGTAGTACACGAGCAGTACTTC.